This T cell receptor (beta chain) emerged from a study of vaccination and CD4 T cells after COVID-19. As to this clonotype: Antigen: not known.

The Oncomine TCR Beta short-read assay generated sequence data from the DNA of cultured CD4+ T cells. TCRdb fed the PCR reads into MiXCR, producing one record per CDR3 protein. The sample has roughly 16,000 distinct CDR3 sequences; around 72% are singletons. Trimming removed 8 bases at V and 6 bases at J, with 20 bases between. Germline assignment: CDR1 MNHNS and CDR2 SASEGT. The CDR3 has 14 amino acids. Described treatment: approximately nine-day PBMC culture with coronavirus spike peptide pools or control peptides (ViraFEST assay). Peptide pool stimulation in ViraFEST expanded antigen-specific T cells, whose TCRs were then sequenced.

The sequenced material came from CD4+ T cells from blood, cultured in vitro. V usage is TRBV6-1 and J usage is TRBJ2-7; TRBD1 or TRBD2 may be the D gene (5 bases each). The sequence derives from a human donor who had recovered from COVID-19. The CDR3 sequence is CASSGGVVRGEQYF. The CDR3 DNA is TGTGCCAGCTCTGGGGGTGTCGTTCGAGGCGAGCAGTACTTC.